This T cell receptor beta chain was recorded in a study of blood T cells in healthy people across ages. CDR3 length equals 15 residues. The V gene lost 0 bases and the J gene lost 7 bases, with 14 bases spanning the gap. The germline V gene has CDR1 SGHRS and CDR2 YFSETQ. PCR was performed a second time for roughly 7 to 12 cycles using a sample-barcoded 5' primer and a J-beta primer mix. TCRdb recomputed calls from the 5' RACE reads with MiXCR, one row per CDR3 protein. In the table there are around 1,000,000 distinct CDR3 sequences, around 27% of which are singletons. This clonotype turned up a few times. The same sample was also studied in work on T cells of mothers and their children.

The receptor was isolated from a girl aged 2 to 10 in good health. The chain joins TRBV5-1 to TRBJ1-5; weak D call: TRBD1 (5 bases). The specimen was blood. The DNA of the CDR3 is TGCGCCAGCAGCTTGGGAGGTCAGGGTGAGCAGCCCCAGCATTTT. This translates into CASSLGGQGEQPQHF.